This T cell receptor beta chain was documented in a study of blood T cell repertoires in COVID-19. The wider study: Nucleic acid was either cDNA or gDNA, and it came from T cells, B-cell-depleted T cells, or PBMCs.

Trimming removed 4 bases from V and 3 bases from J; junction bases left unmatched: 5. CDR3 length: 15 residues. The V gene's germline CDR1 is LGHDT and CDR2 YNNKEL (reference sequence). In the original workflow: Cell counts per sample came from amplifying reference gene primers. Repertoires were generated with immunoSEQ multiplex PCR, while TCRdb's copy carries only in-frame clones and drops some. V and J calls and clone size follow that table, whereas D and trimming were derived from the DNA. The sample consists of approximately 160,000 clones, approximately 80% of them appearing once. The receptor was derived from a woman at least 80 years old with active or convalescent COVID-19. Material: peripheral blood. The V call is TRBV3-1 (or the pseudogene TRBV3-2), the J call TRBJ1-1; 10 bases match TRBD1. In DNA, the CDR3 is TGTGCCAGCAGCCCTCGACAGGGGGCGGACACTGAAGCTTTCTTT. It translates to CASSPRQGADTEAFF.